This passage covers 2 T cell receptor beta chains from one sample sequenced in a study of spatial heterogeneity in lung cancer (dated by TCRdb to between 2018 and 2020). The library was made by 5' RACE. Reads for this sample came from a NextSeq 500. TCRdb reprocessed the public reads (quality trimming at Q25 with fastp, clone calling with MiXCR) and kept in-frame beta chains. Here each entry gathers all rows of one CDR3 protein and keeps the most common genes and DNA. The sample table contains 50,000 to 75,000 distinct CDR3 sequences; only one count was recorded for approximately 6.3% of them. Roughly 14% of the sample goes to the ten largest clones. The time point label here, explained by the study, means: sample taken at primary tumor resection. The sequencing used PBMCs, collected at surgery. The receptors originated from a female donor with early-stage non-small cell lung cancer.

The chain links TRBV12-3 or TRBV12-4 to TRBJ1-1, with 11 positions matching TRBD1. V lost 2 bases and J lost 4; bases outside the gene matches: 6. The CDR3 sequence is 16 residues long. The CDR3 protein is CASSLPTGTGGTEAFF. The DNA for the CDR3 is TGTGCCAGCAGTTTACCAACCGGGACAGGGGGCACTGAAGCTTTCTTT.

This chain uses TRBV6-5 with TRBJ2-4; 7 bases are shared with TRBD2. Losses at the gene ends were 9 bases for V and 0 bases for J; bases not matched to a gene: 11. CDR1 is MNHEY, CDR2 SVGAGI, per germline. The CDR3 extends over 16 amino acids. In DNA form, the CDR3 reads TGTGCCAGTGGTAGAGACCTAGCGGTAGCCAAAAACATTCAGTACTTC. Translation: CASGRDLAVAKNIQYF.